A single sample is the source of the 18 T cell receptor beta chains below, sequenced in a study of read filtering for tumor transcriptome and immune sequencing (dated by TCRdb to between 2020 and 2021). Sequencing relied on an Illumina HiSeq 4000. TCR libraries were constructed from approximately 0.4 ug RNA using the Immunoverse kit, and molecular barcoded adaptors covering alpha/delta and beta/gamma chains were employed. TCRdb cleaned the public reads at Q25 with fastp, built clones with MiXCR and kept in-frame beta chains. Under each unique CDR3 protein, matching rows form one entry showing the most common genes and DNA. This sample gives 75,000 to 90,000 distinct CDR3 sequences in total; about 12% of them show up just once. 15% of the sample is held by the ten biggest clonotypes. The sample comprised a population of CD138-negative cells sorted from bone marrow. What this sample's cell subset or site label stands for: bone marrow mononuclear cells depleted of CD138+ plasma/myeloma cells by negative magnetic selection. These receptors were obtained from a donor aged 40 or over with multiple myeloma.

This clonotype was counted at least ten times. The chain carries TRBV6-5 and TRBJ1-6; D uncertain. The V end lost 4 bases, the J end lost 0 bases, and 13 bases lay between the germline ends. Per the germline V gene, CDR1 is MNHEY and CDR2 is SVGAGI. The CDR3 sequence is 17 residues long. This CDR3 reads CASSFRGLSSYNSPLHF. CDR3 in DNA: TGTGCCAGCAGTTTTCGAGGCCTGAGCTCCTATAATTCACCCCTCCACTTT.

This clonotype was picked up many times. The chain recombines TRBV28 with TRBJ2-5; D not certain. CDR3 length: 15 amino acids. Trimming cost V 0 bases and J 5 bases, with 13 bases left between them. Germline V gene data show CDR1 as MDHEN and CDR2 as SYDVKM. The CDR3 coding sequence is TGTGCCAGCAGTTTATGGACCCAGGCCCGGGAGACCCAGTACTTC. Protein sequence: CASSLWTQARETQYF.

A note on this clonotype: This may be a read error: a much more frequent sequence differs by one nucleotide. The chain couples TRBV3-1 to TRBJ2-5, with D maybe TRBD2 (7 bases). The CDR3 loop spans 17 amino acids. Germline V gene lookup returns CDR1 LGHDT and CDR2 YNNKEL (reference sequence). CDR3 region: CASSPSAGASGEETQCF. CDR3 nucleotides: TGTGCCAGCAGCCCTTCGGCGGGGGCGTCGGGAGAAGAGACCCAGTGCTTC.

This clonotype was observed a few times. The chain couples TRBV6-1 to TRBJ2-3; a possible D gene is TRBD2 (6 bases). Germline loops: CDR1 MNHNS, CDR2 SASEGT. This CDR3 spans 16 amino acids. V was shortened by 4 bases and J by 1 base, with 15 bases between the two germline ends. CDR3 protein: CASSVVWRGGTDTQYF. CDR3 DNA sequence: TGTGCCAGCAGTGTAGTCTGGCGGGGCGGCACAGATACGCAGTATTTT.

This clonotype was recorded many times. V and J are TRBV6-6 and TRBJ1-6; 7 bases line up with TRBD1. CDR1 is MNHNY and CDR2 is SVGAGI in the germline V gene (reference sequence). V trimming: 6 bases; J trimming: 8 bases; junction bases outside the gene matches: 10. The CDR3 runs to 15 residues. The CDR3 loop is CASSTDRVADSPLHF. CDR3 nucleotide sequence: TGTGCCAGCAGCACTGACAGGGTGGCGGATTCACCCCTCCACTTT.

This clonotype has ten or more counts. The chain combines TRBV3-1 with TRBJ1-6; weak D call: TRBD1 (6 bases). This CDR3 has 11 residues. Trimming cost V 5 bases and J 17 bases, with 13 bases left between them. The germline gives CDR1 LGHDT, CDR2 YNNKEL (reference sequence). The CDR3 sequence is CASSNGQRIHF. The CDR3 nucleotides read TGTGCCAGCAGCAATGGACAGCGCATCCACTTT. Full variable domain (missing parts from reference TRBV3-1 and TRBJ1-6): DTAVSQTPKYLVTQMGNDKSIKCEQNLGHDTMYWYKQDSKKFLKIMFSYNNKELIINETVPNRFSPKSPDKAHLNLHINSLELGDSAVYFCASSNGQRIHFGNGTRLTVT.

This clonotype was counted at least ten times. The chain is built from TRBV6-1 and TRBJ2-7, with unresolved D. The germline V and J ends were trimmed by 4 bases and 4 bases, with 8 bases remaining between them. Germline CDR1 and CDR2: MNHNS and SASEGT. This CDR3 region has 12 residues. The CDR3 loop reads CASSADGYEQYF. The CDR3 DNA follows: TGTGCCAGCAGTGCTGACGGGTACGAGCAGTACTTC.

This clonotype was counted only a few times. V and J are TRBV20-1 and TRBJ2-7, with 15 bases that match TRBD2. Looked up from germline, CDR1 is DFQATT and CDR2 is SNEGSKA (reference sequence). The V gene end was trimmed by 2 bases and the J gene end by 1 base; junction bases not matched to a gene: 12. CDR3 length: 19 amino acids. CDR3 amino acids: CSARIAPGLAGGESYEQYF. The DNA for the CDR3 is TGCAGTGCTAGAATTGCTCCGGGACTAGCGGGAGGTGAATCCTACGAGCAGTACTTC.

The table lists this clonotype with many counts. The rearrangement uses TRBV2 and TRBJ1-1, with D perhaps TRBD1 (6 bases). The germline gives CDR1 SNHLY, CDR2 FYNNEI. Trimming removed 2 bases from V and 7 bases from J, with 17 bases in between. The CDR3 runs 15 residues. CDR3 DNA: TGTGCCAGCAGTGAATTGTGGGGGGCGCGAGGTGAAGCTTTCTTT. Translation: CASSELWGARGEAFF.

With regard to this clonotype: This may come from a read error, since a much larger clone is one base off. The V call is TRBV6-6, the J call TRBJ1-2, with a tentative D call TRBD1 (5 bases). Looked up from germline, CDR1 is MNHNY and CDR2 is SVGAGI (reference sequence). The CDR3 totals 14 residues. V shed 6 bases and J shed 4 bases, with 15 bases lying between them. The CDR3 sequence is CASSPISGFYGYTF. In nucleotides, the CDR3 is TGTGCCAGCAGCCCCATCTCAGGGTTCTATGGCTACACCTTC.

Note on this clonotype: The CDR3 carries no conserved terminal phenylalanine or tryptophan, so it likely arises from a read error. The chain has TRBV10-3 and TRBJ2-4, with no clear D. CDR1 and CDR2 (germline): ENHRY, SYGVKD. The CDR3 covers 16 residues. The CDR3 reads CAMSESRTAAKNIQYI. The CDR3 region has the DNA TGTGCCATGAGTGAGTCGCGGACGGCAGCCAAAAACATTCAGTACATC.

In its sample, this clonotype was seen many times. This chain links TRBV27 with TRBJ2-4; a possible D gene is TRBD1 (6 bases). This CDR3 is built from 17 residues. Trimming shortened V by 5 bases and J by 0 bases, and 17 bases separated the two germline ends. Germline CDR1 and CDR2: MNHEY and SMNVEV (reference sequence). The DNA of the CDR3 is TGTGCCAGCAGTCCGGGCCGGGACACCCTAGCCAAAAACATTCAGTACTTC. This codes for CASSPGRDTLAKNIQYF.

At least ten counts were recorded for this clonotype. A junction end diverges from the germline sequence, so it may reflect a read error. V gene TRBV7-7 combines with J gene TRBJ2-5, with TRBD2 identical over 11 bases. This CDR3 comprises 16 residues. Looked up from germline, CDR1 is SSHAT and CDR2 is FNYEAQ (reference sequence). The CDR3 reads CASSLGTSGAQETQYF. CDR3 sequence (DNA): TGTGCTAGCAGCTTAGGGACTAGCGGAGCCCAAGAGACCCAGTACTTC.

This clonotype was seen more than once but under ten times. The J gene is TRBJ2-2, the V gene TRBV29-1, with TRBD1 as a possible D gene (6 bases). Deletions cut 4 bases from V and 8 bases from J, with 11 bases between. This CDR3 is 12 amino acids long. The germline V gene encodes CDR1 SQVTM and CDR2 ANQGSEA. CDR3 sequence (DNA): TGCAGCGTTGGCACAGGGTTTGGGGAGCTGTTTTTT. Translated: CSVGTGFGELFF.

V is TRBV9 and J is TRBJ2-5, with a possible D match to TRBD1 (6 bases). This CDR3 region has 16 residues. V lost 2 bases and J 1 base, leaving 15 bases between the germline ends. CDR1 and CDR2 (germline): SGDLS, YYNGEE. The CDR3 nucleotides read TGTGCCAGCAGCGTGGCGGTAGCAGGGGCCCAAGAGACCCAGTACTTC. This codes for CASSVAVAGAQETQYF.

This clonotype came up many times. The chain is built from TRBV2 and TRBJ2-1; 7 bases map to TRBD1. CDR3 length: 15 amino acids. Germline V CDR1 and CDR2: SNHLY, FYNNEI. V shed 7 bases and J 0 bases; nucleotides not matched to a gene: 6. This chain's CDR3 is CASKGQPSSYNEQFF. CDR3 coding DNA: TGTGCCAGCAAGGGACAGCCGAGCTCCTACAATGAGCAGTTCTTC.

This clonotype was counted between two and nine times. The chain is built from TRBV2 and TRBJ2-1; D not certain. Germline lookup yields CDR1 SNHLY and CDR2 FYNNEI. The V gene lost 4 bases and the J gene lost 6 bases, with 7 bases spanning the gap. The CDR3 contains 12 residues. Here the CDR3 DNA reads TGTGCCAGCAGTGGTGGGATCAATGAGCAGTTCTTC. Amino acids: CASSGGINEQFF.

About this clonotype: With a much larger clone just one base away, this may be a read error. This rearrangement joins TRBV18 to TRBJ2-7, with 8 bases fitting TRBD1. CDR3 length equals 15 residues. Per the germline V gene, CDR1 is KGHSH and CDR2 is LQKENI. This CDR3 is CTSSRAGQASYEQYF. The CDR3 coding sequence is TGTACCAGCTCACGGGCGGGACAGGCGTCCTACGAGCAGTACTTC.